This TCR beta chain stems from a study of CD8 T cells in ankylosing spondylitis. This clonotype was observed at least ten times. The ends were cut back, 5 bases at V and 4 bases at J, with 6 bases in the middle. The CDR3 runs to 12 residues. Libraries of TCR beta came from quantitative 5'-RACE with molecular barcodes. TCRdb re-called the 5' RACE reads with MiXCR, one entry per CDR3 protein. The sample shows just under 350,000 distinct CDR3 sequences, over 12% of them seen only once. The V and J genes are TRBV12-3 or TRBV12-4 and TRBJ1-5; D remains unclear. Sequencing was carried out using blood, either unsorted or a sorted T cell fraction (not recorded which). This TCR derives from a male donor with ankylosing spondylitis or in good health (not recorded which). Here the CDR3 DNA reads TGTGCCAGCAGTAGGATAAATCAGCCCCAGCATTTT. This gives the protein CASSRINQPQHF.